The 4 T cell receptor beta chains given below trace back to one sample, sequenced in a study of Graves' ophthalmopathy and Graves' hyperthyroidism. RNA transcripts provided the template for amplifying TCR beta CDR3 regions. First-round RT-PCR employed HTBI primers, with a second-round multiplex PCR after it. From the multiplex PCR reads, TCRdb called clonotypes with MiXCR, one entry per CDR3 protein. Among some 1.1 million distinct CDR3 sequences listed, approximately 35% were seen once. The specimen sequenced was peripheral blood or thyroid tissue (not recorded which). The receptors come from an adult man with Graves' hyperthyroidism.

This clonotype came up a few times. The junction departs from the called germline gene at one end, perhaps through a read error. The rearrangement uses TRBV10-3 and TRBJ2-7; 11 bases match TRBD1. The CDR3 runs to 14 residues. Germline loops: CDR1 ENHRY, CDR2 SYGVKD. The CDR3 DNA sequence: TGTGCCAGCAGTTACTCGCGGGACAGGGGGAAGGAGTACTTC. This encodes CASSYSRDRGKEYF.

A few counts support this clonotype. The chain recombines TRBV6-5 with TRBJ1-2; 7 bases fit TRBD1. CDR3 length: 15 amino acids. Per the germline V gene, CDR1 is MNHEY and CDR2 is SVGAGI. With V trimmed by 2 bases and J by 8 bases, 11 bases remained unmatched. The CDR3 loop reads CASSYDKTGDGGYTF. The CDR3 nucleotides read TGTGCCAGCAGTTACGACAAAACAGGGGATGGCGGCTACACCTTC.

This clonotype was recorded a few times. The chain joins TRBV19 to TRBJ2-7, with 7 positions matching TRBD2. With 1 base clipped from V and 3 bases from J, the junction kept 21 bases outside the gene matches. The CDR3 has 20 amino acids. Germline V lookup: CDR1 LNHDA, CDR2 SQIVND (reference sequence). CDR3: CASSIADGASAGANHYEQYF. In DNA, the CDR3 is TGTGCCAGTAGTATAGCCGACGGGGCGTCGGCGGGAGCCAATCACTACGAGCAGTACTTC.

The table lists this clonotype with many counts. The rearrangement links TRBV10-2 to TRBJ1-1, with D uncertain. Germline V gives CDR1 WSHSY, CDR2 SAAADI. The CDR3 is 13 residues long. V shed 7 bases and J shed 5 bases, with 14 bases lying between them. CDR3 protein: CASTRVGVTEAFF. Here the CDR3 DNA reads TGCGCCAGCACCCGGGTGGGAGTTACTGAAGCTTTCTTT.